This is a list of T cell receptor beta chains from one sample in a study of cytomegalovirus exposure and HLA in healthy donors. Only in-frame clones appear in the TCRdb table, and some are missing; sequencing was by immunoSEQ multiplex PCR. The repertoire holds 200,000 to 250,000 clones, nearly 80% seen once, with 1.5% to 2% in the top ten. Sequencing was performed on PBMCs. The receptors were sampled from a man aged 18 to 30 in good health and CMV-seronegative. The CDR3 runs from the conserved cysteine through the conserved F or W. Each record gives: V gene, J gene, D gene, clone size, CDR3 protein, CDR3 DNA. D genes are given only for firm matches. Size is stated for part of the rows, as once, few or many counts, or as a class when the clone is expanded.

>TRBV30|TRBJ1-3|NA|NA
CAGYTDTGNTIYF
TGTGCCGGTTACACGGACACTGGAAACACCATATATTTT
>TRBV7-9|TRBJ2-5|NA|NA
CASSLSVEETQYF
TGTGCCAGCAGCTTAAGCGTCGAGGAGACCCAGTACTTC
>TRBV7-6|TRBJ2-1|TRBD2|few
CASSSGLAVQFF
TGTGCCAGCAGCTCGGGACTAGCTGTGCAGTTCTTC
>TRBV7-2|TRBJ2-7|TRBD2|NA
CASSQRGDPYEQYF
TGTGCCAGCAGCCAGCGGGGGGACCCCTACGAGCAGTACTTC
>TRBV30|TRBJ1-1|TRBD1|NA
CAWSVRWTGLDDTEAFF
TGTGCCTGGAGTGTACGTTGGACAGGGCTAGACGACACTGAAGCTTTCTTT
>TRBV7-6|TRBJ2-1|TRBD1|NA
CASSFLGLGQGAHEQFF
TGTGCCAGCAGCTTTTTAGGTTTGGGACAGGGGGCCCATGAGCAGTTCTTC
>TRBV6-1|TRBJ2-7|NA|few
CASNRAPYEQYF
TGTGCCAGCAACAGGGCCCCATACGAGCAGTACTTC
>TRBV19|TRBJ2-2|NA|NA
CASHSTGELFF
TGTGCCAGTCATTCCACCGGGGAGCTGTTTTTT
>TRBV5-1|TRBJ1-1|NA|NA
CASSLVLGGSNTEAFF
TGCGCCAGCAGCTTGGTTCTCGGGGGATCGAACACTGAAGCTTTCTTT
>TRBV7-6|TRBJ1-6|NA|NA
CASSPRERTLLSPLHF
TGTGCCAGCAGCCCTAGGGAGCGGACTCTACTTTCACCCCTCCACTTT
>TRBV11-1|TRBJ2-3|NA|NA
CASSLGDWVISDTQYF
TGTGCCAGCAGCCTCGGAGATTGGGTAATTTCAGATACGCAGTATTTT
>TRBV29-1|TRBJ2-7|NA|NA
CSVRDTSYEQYF
TGCAGCGTCCGGGACACGTCCTACGAGCAGTACTTC
>TRBV4-3|TRBJ1-5|TRBD1|few
CASSQDRGTGGQPQHF
TGCGCCAGCAGCCAAGATCGGGGGACAGGGGGCCAGCCCCAGCATTTT
>TRBV7-2|TRBJ1-3|NA|once
CASSLKQGSGNTIYF
TGTGCCAGCAGCTTAAAACAGGGCTCTGGAAACACCATATATTTT
>TRBV27|TRBJ1-1|TRBD1|NA
CASSLADRANTEAFF
TGTGCCAGCAGTTTGGCGGACAGGGCGAACACTGAAGCTTTCTTT
>TRBV9|TRBJ1-3|TRBD1|NA
CASSGGTGAHLENTIYF
TGTGCCAGCAGCGGAGGGACAGGGGCCCACTTGGAAAACACCATATATTTT
>TRBV19|TRBJ2-1|NA|NA
CASSSSPSSYNEQFF
TGTGCCAGTAGTAGTTCTCCTTCCTCCTACAATGAGCAGTTCTTC
>TRBV2|TRBJ2-7|TRBD2|NA
CASRTEGTSSEQYF
TGTGCCAGCAGGACAGAAGGGACTAGCAGTGAGCAGTACTTC
>TRBV7-2|TRBJ2-1|TRBD2|NA
CASSFQGGEQFF
TGTGCCAGCAGCTTCCAGGGAGGGGAGCAGTTCTTC
>TRBV7-9|TRBJ2-1|NA|NA
CASSPRGLVYNEQFF
TGTGCCAGCAGCCCTCGGGGGTTAGTCTACAATGAGCAGTTCTTC
>TRBV5-1|TRBJ2-7|NA|once
CASSLAGGTTPLEQYF
TGCGCCAGCAGCTTGGCCGGGGGTACCACCCCCCTCGAGCAGTACTTC
>TRBV5-6|TRBJ1-2|TRBD1|NA
CASSLYSGGYGYTF
TGTGCCAGCAGCTTATATTCAGGGGGCTATGGCTACACCTTC
>TRBV29-1|TRBJ2-3|NA|NA
CSVVKGTSTDTQYF
TGCAGCGTTGTAAAGGGGACTAGCACAGATACGCAGTATTTT
>TRBV11-3|TRBJ2-7|NA|NA
CASSSPRVREQYF
TGTGCCAGCAGCTCCCCTAGAGTACGCGAGCAGTACTTC
>TRBV27|TRBJ1-2|NA|NA
CASSRGTLPNYGYTF
TGTGCCAGCAGTCGCGGGACTTTACCTAACTATGGCTACACCTTC
>TRBV6-6|TRBJ1-2|TRBD1|NA
CASRNPGQGAGYGYTF
TGTGCCAGCAGGAACCCGGGACAGGGGGCGGGCTATGGCTACACCTTC